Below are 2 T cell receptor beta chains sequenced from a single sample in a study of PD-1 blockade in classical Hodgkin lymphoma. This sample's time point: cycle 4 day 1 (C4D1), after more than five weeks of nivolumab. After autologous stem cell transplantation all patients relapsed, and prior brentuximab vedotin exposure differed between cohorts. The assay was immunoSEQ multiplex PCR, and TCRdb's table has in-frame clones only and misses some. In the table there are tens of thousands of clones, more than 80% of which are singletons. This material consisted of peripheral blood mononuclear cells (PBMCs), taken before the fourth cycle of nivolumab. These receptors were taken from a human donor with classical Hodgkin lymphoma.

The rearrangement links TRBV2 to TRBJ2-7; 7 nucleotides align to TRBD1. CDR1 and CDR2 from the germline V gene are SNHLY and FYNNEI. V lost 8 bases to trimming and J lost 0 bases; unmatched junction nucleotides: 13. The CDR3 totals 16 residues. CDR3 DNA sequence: TGTGCCAGCTGGCTAGGGGGCGGATGGAGCTCCTACGAGCAGTACTTC. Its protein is CASWLGGGWSSYEQYF.

The CDR3 loop reads CASSATSRGGYTF. CDR3 bases: TGTGCCAGCAGTGCCACCTCCCGAGGCGGCTACACCTTC. J is TRBJ1-2 and V is TRBV6-1, with D unclear. The V gene lost 4 bases and the J gene lost 8 bases, with 14 bases spanning the gap. The CDR3 spans 13 residues. Per germline, CDR1 MNHNS and CDR2 SASEGT.